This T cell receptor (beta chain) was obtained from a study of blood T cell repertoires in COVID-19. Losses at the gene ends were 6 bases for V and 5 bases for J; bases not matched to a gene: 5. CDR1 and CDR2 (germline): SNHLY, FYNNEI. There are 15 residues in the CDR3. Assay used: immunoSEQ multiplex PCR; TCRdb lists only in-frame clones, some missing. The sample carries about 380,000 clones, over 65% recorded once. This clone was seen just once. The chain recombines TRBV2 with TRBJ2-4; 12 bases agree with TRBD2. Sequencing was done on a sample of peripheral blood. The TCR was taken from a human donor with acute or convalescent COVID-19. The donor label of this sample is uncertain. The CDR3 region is CASRPTSGGENIQYF. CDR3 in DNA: TGTGCCAGCAGGCCGACTAGCGGGGGAGAAAACATTCAGTACTTC.